This TCR beta chain originates from a study of type 1 regulatory T cells. The wider study: T-allo10 is an in vitro-generated, Tr1-enriched CD4 T cell product specific for alloantigen.

Study results and limitations: Compared with non-Tr1 cells, Tr1 cells showed a narrower TCR repertoire.

The length of the CDR3 is 15 residues. Germline CDR1 and CDR2: LNHDA and SQIVND (reference sequence). TCRdb re-called the reads through MiXCR, storing one row per CDR3 protein. The sample records about 5,000 distinct CDR3 sequences, about a quarter being singletons. On this clonotype itself: Its antigen is as yet unknown. Germline and junction disagree at one end, which may indicate a read error.

Sequenced input: cultured type 1 regulatory T (Tr1) cells, either the whole culture or a sorted fraction (not recorded which). The V and J genes are TRBV19 and TRBJ2-2; D is perhaps TRBD2 (6 bases). This receptor was identified in a human donor in good health. DNA of the CDR3: TGTGCCAGTAGTATATGGCAGGGTAACACCGGGGGGCTGTTTTTT. Translating it yields CASSIWQGNTGGLFF. Looking up the rest from reference TRBV19 and TRBJ2-2 gives the full variable domain: DGGITQSPKYLFRKEGQNVTLSCEQNLNHDAMYWYRQDPGQGLRLIYYSQIVNDFQKGDIAEGYSVSREKKESFPLTVTSAQKNPTAFYLCASSIWQGNTGGLFFGEGSRLTVL.